The 3 T cell receptor beta chains in this list originate from one sample, sequenced in a study of graft-versus-host responses after intestinal transplantation. Using immunoSEQ multiplex PCR, the repertoire was profiled, and TCRdb retains in-frame clones only, with some absent. The sample holds tens of thousands of clones, under 90% seen once. Their specific antigens are unknown. Source: unstimulated CD4+ T cells sorted from spleen or lymph node cells, taken before intestinal transplant. These receptors all come from a human donor who received an intestinal transplant.

The gene calls are TRBV7-9 and TRBJ1-6; 7 bases are shared with TRBD1. Trimming removed 1 base from V and 6 bases from J; junction bases left unmatched: 9. This CDR3 has 17 residues. Germline CDR1 and CDR2: SEHNR and FQNEAQ (reference sequence). CDR3 coding DNA: TGTGCCAGCAGCTTAGGGGGGAGTCGGACAGGTAATTCACCCCTCCACTTT. This translates into CASSLGGSRTGNSPLHF.

This sequence joins TRBV29-1 and TRBJ2-5; the match to TRBD2 covers 10 bases. Unmatched junction bases numbered 0, after V lost 3 bases and J lost 5 bases. Per germline, CDR1 SQVTM and CDR2 ANQGSEA. This CDR3 contains 12 residues. The CDR3 bases are TGCAGCGTTGATAGCGGGGGGGAGACCCAGTACTTC. Translation gives CSVDSGGETQYF.

The chain is built from TRBV5-4 and TRBJ1-2; a weak D match, TRBD1 (5 bases). The CDR3 is 15 amino acids. Trimming removed 0 bases at V and 6 bases at J, with 15 bases between. CDR1 is SGHNT, CDR2 YYREEE, per germline (reference sequence). The CDR3 here is CASSLASPGEHGYTF. The CDR3 bases are TGTGCCAGCAGCTTGGCCAGTCCGGGGGAGCATGGCTACACCTTC.